This TCR beta chain comes out of a study of beta chain features in type 1 diabetes. Expressed TCRB transcripts were sequenced because the entire RNA isolate underwent reverse transcription. Some clones are missing from TCRdb's copy, which holds only in-frame ones; the method was immunoSEQ multiplex PCR. The sample yields around 250,000 clones, 13% to 15% seen once. Study-level points and caveats: Shortening that was moderate but significant affected the TCRB CDR3s of Type 1 diabetes patients in all four CD4+ subsets.

This clone was counted only a few times. What it binds is unknown. CDR1 is DFQATT, CDR2 SNEGSKA, per germline (reference sequence). The CDR3 loop spans 11 amino acids. Trimming pared 2 bases from V and 5 bases from J, leaving 7 bases between. This TCR was sampled from a man between 25 and 39 years old with type 1 diabetes. The V gene is TRBV20-1, the J gene TRBJ2-7; a weak D match, TRBD1 (5 bases). Source material: naive CD4+ T cells from blood. The CDR3 reads CSARPGNEQYF. In DNA form, the CDR3 reads TGCAGTGCTAGACCAGGGAACGAGCAGTACTTC.